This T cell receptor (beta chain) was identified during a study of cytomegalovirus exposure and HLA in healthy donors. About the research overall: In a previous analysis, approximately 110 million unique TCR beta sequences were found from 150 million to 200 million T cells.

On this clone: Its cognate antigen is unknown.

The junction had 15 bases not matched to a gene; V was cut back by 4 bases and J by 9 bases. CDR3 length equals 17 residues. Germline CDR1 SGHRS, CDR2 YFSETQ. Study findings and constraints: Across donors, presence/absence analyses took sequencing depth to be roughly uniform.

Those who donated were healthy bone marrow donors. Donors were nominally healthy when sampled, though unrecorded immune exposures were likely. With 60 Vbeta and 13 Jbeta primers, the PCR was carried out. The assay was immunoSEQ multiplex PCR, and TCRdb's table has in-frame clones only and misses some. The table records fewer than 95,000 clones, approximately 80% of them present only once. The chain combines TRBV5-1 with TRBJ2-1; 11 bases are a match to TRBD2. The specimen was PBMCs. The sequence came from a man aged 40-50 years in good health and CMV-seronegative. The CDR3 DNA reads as TGCGCCAGCAGCCCAAGCCTGACTAGCGGGGCAGCGGTTGAGCAGTTCTTC. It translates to CASSPSLTSGAAVEQFF.